Listed here are 19 T cell receptor beta chains from one sample, sequenced in a study of metastatic and nonmetastatic thyroid tumors (dated by TCRdb to the early 2020s). Receptors were amplified or captured by PCR. The instrument given in TCRdb is Illumina HiSeq 4000. Using fastp trimming at Q25 and MiXCR clonotype assembly, TCRdb reanalyzed the public sequencing data and kept in-frame beta chains. In all, the sample holds 25,000 to 30,000 clones, and less than 4% of those were seen once. Together, the top ten hold under 4% of the sample. None of the patients had been given any treatment before thyroid surgery. Sequencing was performed on blood. These receptors all stem from a male donor with papillary thyroid cancer or a benign thyroid nodule (not recorded which). Some clones in this sample may be carry-over from other donors' samples.

The chain is built from TRBV20-1 and TRBJ2-1; 7 bases align to TRBD2. Germline assignment: CDR1 DFQATT and CDR2 SNEGSKA (reference sequence). The CDR3 consists of 13 residues. CDR3 residues: CRAGGVLGGQQFF. CDR3 sequence (DNA): TGCAGGGCTGGGGGGGTTTTAGGAGGGCAGCAGTTCTTC.

This clone was picked up many times. The J gene is TRBJ1-4, the V gene TRBV12-3 or TRBV12-4, with 7 nucleotides matching TRBD1. CDR3 length: 17 amino acids. The ends lost 5 bases at V and 2 bases at J; junction bases unmatched: 11. The CDR3 is CASSPQEGARTNEKLFF. Written as DNA, the CDR3 is TGTGCCAGCAGTCCCCAAGAGGGGGCCCGTACTAATGAAAAACTGTTTTTT.

This clone came up many times. The V and J genes are TRBV5-1 and TRBJ2-4; a possible D gene is TRBD1 (6 bases). CDR1 is SGHRS and CDR2 is YFSETQ in the germline V gene. The V end lost 3 bases, the J end lost 6 bases, and 13 bases lay between the germline ends. The CDR3 is made up of 14 amino acids. CDR3 DNA sequence: TGCGCCAGCAGCTGGGGGCAGGGGTCAAACATTCAGTACTTC. Its protein product is CASSWGQGSNIQYF.

This clone was detected a few times. This sequence joins TRBV6-2 or TRBV6-3 and TRBJ2-1; 9 nucleotides match TRBD2. The V and J ends lost 2 bases and 4 bases, in that order; junction bases with no gene match: 3. The CDR3 extends over 15 amino acids. Germline lookup yields CDR1 MNHEY and CDR2 SVGEGT. The CDR3 nucleotides are TGTGCCAGCAGTTACGCGGGGGGGGGATACAATGAGCAGTTCTTC. Translation: CASSYAGGGYNEQFF.

This clone occurred many times. The chain employs TRBV4-3 and TRBJ1-1, with D perhaps TRBD1 (5 bases). The CDR3 runs to 17 residues. V was pared by 0 bases and J by 3 bases, with 17 bases between. Germline CDR1 reads LGHNA; CDR2 reads YSLEER. CDR3 amino acids: CASSQDGGGAGDTEAFF. The CDR3 DNA sequence: TGCGCCAGCAGCCAAGATGGTGGCGGTGCGGGGGACACTGAAGCTTTCTTT.

This clone has a count of ten or more. The J gene is TRBJ1-5, the V gene TRBV15; D may be TRBD1 (6 bases). Trimming removed 2 bases at V and 0 bases at J, with 23 bases between. The CDR3 spans 20 residues. Germline V gene data show CDR1 as LNHNV and CDR2 as YYDKDF (reference sequence). The CDR3 protein is CATSRPPTGMLRHSNQPQHF. CDR3 DNA: TGTGCCACCAGCAGACCACCCACAGGGATGTTACGGCATAGCAATCAGCCCCAGCATTTT.

By share, this clone ranks as medium-sized. The V and J genes are TRBV6-2 or TRBV6-3 and TRBJ2-5, with TRBD2 matching over 7 bases. The CDR3 spans 14 residues. The germline gives CDR1 MNHEY, CDR2 SVGEGT. With 10 bases clipped from V and 3 bases from J, the junction kept 11 bases outside the gene matches. This CDR3 is CATSWGGREETQYF. CDR3 sequence (DNA): TGTGCCACCTCATGGGGGGGAAGGGAAGAGACCCAGTACTTC.

Ten or more counts support this clone. V gene TRBV3-1 combines with J gene TRBJ2-2; D gene unclear. In germline, CDR1 is LGHDT, CDR2 YNNKEL (reference sequence). Trimming pared 1 base from V and 2 bases from J, leaving 8 bases between. This CDR3 spans 15 amino acids. CDR3: CASSQGWENTGELFF. CDR3 coding DNA: TGTGCCAGCAGCCAAGGGTGGGAAAACACCGGGGAGCTGTTTTTT.

This sequence joins TRBV28 and TRBJ2-5; tentative D call: TRBD2 (7 bases). V dropped 1 base and J dropped 5 bases, with 14 bases sitting between them. CDR1 is MDHEN, CDR2 SYDVKM, per germline. This CDR3 is built from 15 residues. CDR3 protein: CASSLSRGRRETQYF. CDR3 sequence (DNA): TGTGCCAGCAGTTTATCGCGGGGGCGCAGGGAGACCCAGTACTTC. The entire variable domain, with the rest obtained from reference TRBV28 and TRBJ2-5, is as follows: DVKVTQSSRYLVKRTGEKVFLECVQDMDHENMFWYRQDPGLGLRLIYFSYDVKMKEKGDIPEGYSVSREKKERFSLILESASTNQTSMYLCASSLSRGRRETQYFGPGTRLLVL.

The CDR3 loop is CASSLSRGLSYEQYF. The CDR3 DNA is TGTGCCAGCAGTTTATCCAGGGGCCTCTCCTACGAGCAGTACTTC. J is TRBJ2-7 and V is TRBV12-3 or TRBV12-4; TRBD1 is a possible D gene (6 bases). V lost 2 bases, J lost 0 bases, and 11 bases lay in between. The CDR3 runs to 15 residues.

This clone was seen repeatedly, ten times or more. This chain links TRBV4-1 with TRBJ2-3; weak D call: TRBD2 (7 bases). Germline assignment: CDR1 MGHRA and CDR2 YSYEKL. The CDR3 has 16 residues. V was shortened by 3 bases and J by 2 bases, with 15 bases between the two germline ends. The DNA of the CDR3 is TGCGCCAGCAGCCAGGGGGCCAGCGGGAACACAGATACGCAGTATTTT. Its translation is CASSQGASGNTDTQYF.

This chain links TRBV6-1 with TRBJ1-2; D is unclear. CDR1 MNHNS and CDR2 SASEGT come from the germline V gene. This CDR3 has 14 residues. V lost 5 bases and J 4 bases, leaving 14 bases between the germline ends. CDR3 amino acids: CASSPRGRSYGYTF. The CDR3 region has the DNA TGTGCCAGCAGTCCCCGTGGGCGTTCCTATGGCTACACCTTC.

This clone appeared many times. The chain links TRBV6-1 to TRBJ1-2; D unresolved. Germline V gene data show CDR1 as MNHNS and CDR2 as SASEGT. CDR3 length equals 14 residues. Trimming pared 5 bases from V and 0 bases from J, leaving 10 bases between. CDR3 DNA: TGTGCCAGCAGTTTGACGGATTCTAACTATGGCTACACCTTC. Protein sequence: CASSLTDSNYGYTF.

Ten or more counts support this clone. The gene calls are TRBV7-2 and TRBJ2-1; D is ambiguous. V lost 0 bases and J lost 1, with 10 bases in between. The length of the CDR3 is 16 residues. The germline V gene encodes CDR1 SGHTA and CDR2 FQGNSA. The CDR3 protein is CASSLALGDSYNEQFF. CDR3 nucleotide sequence: TGTGCCAGCAGCTTAGCGCTTGGGGATTCCTACAATGAGCAGTTCTTC.

This clone turned up a few times. This sequence joins TRBV6-5 and TRBJ2-7, with D tentatively TRBD2 (5 bases). CDR3 size: 14 residues. Germline-derived CDR1 and CDR2 are MNHEY and SVGAGI. Trimming stripped 2 bases from V and 2 bases from J, with 10 bases between. CDR3 sequence: CASSYDFGAYEQYF. In DNA, the CDR3 is TGTGCCAGCAGTTACGACTTCGGGGCCTACGAGCAGTACTTC.

V is TRBV15 and J is TRBJ2-7; D possibly corresponds to TRBD2 (6 bases). V gave up 5 bases and J gave up 4 bases, with 21 bases separating them. The germline CDR1 and CDR2 sequences are LNHNV and YYDKDF (reference sequence). This CDR3 contains 16 residues. CDR3 DNA sequence: TGTGCCACCAGCGCCCGAGTACAGGAGGGGTCGTACGAGCAGTACTTC. Its protein is CATSARVQEGSYEQYF.

By frequency in the sample, this clone is medium-sized. The rearrangement uses TRBV6-1 and TRBJ2-7; either TRBD1 or TRBD2 may fit D (6 bases each). The V end lost 1 base, the J end lost 3 bases, and 13 bases lay between the germline ends. Germline loops: CDR1 MNHNS, CDR2 SASEGT. The CDR3 has 15 amino acids. Here the CDR3 reads CASSEVPGGHYEQYF. The CDR3 DNA sequence: TGTGCCAGCAGTGAAGTCCCCGGGGGCCACTACGAGCAGTACTTC.

The table lists this clone with a few counts. The junction does not match germline at one end; this may be a read error. J is TRBJ2-7 and V is TRBV7-7, with 8 bases fitting TRBD1. Germline loops: CDR1 SSHAT, CDR2 FNYEAQ (reference sequence). The CDR3 runs to 13 residues. The CDR3 DNA reads as TGTGCTAGCAGCTTGACAGGGGACTACGAGCAGTACTTC. It codes for CASSLTGDYEQYF.

This clone was seen at least ten times. The chain employs TRBV10-3 and TRBJ2-7; no clear D. V lost 4 bases to trimming and J lost 4 bases, with 11 bases between them. The CDR3 loop spans 13 amino acids. CDR1 is ENHRY, CDR2 SYGVKD, per germline. The CDR3 DNA sequence: TGTGCCATCAGTGTCCGGGTCGATTACGAGCAGTACTTC. This codes for CAISVRVDYEQYF.